This TCR beta chain was sequenced in a study of Tregs in tolerant kidney transplant recipients. Turning to the study itself: The nonmyeloablative bone marrow transplants came from related graft donors, with transient mixed chimerism. Whole-study findings and limits: The small number of patients limits these findings pending further validation.

Sequenced by immunoSEQ multiplex PCR; TCRdb stores in-frame clones only, minus some. The record lists about 48,000 clones, of which the ten most abundant hold roughly 0.8%. Unstimulated regulatory T cells (CD4+CD25+CD127-), CD4+CD25- non-regulatory cells, CD4 and CD8 cells were FACS-sorted from thawed PBMCs. Of note for this clone: Its antigen remains unidentified. The read terminates 3 residues ahead of where the CDR3 ends, so the germline J gene completes it.

V shed 7 bases, J shed 2 bases, and the junction held 6 bases outside the gene matches. Germline V gene sequence: CDR1 SNHLY, CDR2 FYNNEI. The CDR3 totals 15 residues. The chain employs TRBV2 and TRBJ1-5; TRBD1 matches 9 bases. The specimen was CD4+ T cells from blood, collected before the transplant. The receptor was isolated from a human donor who received a combined kidney and bone marrow transplant. This CDR3 reads CASTPTGGGNQPQHF. The CDR3 bases that were read are TGTGCCAGCACCCCGACAGGGGGAGGCAATCAGCCC. Based on the CDR3 plus reference TRBV2 and TRBJ1-5, the full variable domain is EPEVTQTPSHQVTQMGQEVILRCVPISNHLYFYWYRQILGQKVEFLVSFYNNEISEKSEIFDDQFSVERPDGSNFTLKIRSTKLEDSAMYFCASTPTGGGNQPQHFGDGTRLSIL.